One and the same sample provided the 17 T cell receptor beta chains below, sequenced in a study of blood T cell repertoires in COVID-19. Here immunoSEQ multiplex PCR was the method, and the copy in TCRdb shows in-frame clones only, minus some. Of some 400,000 clones listed, around 87% are singletons. The sequenced sample consisted of peripheral blood. These receptors originate from a human donor in a cohort sampled during active COVID-19.

This clone has a handful of counts. The rearrangement joins TRBV2 to TRBJ1-6, with a weak D call TRBD1 (5 bases). The CDR3 runs to 15 residues. Germline V gene sequence: CDR1 SNHLY, CDR2 FYNNEI. Trimming took 10 bases from V and 4 from J, leaving 17 bases between them. The CDR3 here is CAMLSEAGYNSPLHF. The CDR3 DNA sequence: TGTGCCATGCTTTCTGAGGCAGGGTATAATTCACCCCTCCACTTT.

V gene TRBV30 combines with J gene TRBJ1-2; D is possibly TRBD1 (6 bases). Trimming pared 5 bases from V and 10 bases from J, leaving 23 bases between. The CDR3 has 14 amino acids. Germline V gene sequence: CDR1 GTSNPN, CDR2 SVGIG (reference sequence). In DNA, the CDR3 is TGTGCCTGGGCCCTGGACAGAGAGAAGGCTGACTACACCTTC. It is translated as CAWALDREKADYTF.

This clone was recorded only once. The chain couples TRBV7-2 to TRBJ2-7; 10 bases are shared with TRBD1. V was pared by 4 bases and J by 2 bases, with 8 bases of the junction left unmatched. Germline assignment: CDR1 SGHTA and CDR2 FQGNSA. This CDR3 comprises 16 residues. The CDR3 DNA reads TGTGCCAGCAGCTCACAGACAGGGGGCACTCCCTACGAGCAGTACTTC. It specifies CASSSQTGGTPYEQYF.

The V call is TRBV4-1, the J call TRBJ2-7, with TRBD1 matching 7 bases. The CDR3 consists of 17 residues. The V and J ends lost 0 bases and 0 bases, in that order; junction bases with no gene match: 8. Germline values: CDR1 MGHRA, CDR2 YSYEKL. The DNA for the CDR3 is TGCGCCAGCAGCCAAGATACGGAACAGGGGCCCTCCTACGAGCAGTACTTC. Its translation: CASSQDTEQGPSYEQYF.

The chain links TRBV28 to TRBJ1-6; 9 nucleotides align to TRBD1. V gave up 6 bases and J gave up 8 bases; unmatched junction bases: 17. The CDR3 contains 18 residues. Germline V gene lookup returns CDR1 MDHEN and CDR2 SYDVKM. In nucleotides, the CDR3 is TGTGCCAGCAGCCACCCGAAATCCGGGACAGGGTATTATTCACCCCTCCACTTT. This translates into CASSHPKSGTGYYSPLHF.

The chain uses TRBV4-2 and TRBJ2-3; 10 nucleotides agree with TRBD2. This CDR3 has 17 amino acids. Germline V gene lookup returns CDR1 LGHNA and CDR2 YNFKEQ. The V gene end was trimmed by 4 bases and the J gene end by 3 bases; junction bases not matched to a gene: 10. As DNA, the CDR3 is TGTGCCAGCAGCCGAGTGCCTAGCGGGAGATTGACAGATACGCAGTATTTT. Translating gives CASSRVPSGRLTDTQYF.

The rearrangement joins TRBV19 to TRBJ2-7; the match to TRBD1 covers 10 bases. J was trimmed by 5 bases and V by 3 bases; bases with no gene match: 7. CDR1 is LNHDA and CDR2 is SQIVND in the germline V gene (reference sequence). This CDR3 region has 15 residues. The CDR3, as DNA: TGTGCCAGTAGTATTGGGACAGGGGAGGGCCACGAGCAGTACTTC. Its translation: CASSIGTGEGHEQYF.

The chain couples TRBV7-8 to TRBJ1-3; TRBD1 matches 10 bases. The germline V gene has CDR1 SGHVS and CDR2 FQNEAQ. V dropped 5 bases and J dropped 4; count of bases not matched to a gene: 5. CDR3 size: 15 residues. CDR3 loop: CASSPDRGEGNTIYF. CDR3 bases: TGTGCCAGCAGCCCGGACAGGGGGGAAGGAAACACCATATATTTT.

This clone was recorded only once. The genes are TRBV19 and TRBJ1-5; perhaps TRBD1 as D (5 bases). CDR1 is LNHDA, CDR2 SQIVND, per germline (reference sequence). The CDR3 loop spans 15 amino acids. V shed 7 bases and J shed 7 bases, with 20 bases lying between them. CDR3 residues: CASTPGRDSNQPQHF. In DNA form, the CDR3 reads TGTGCCAGTACCCCAGGCCGGGACTCCAACCAGCCCCAGCATTTT.

This chain links TRBV5-5 with TRBJ2-3; D might be TRBD1 (5 bases). The CDR3 spans 16 residues. With 2 bases removed from V and 0 bases from J, the gap between germline ends came to 13 bases. Per germline, CDR1 SGHKS and CDR2 YYEKEE (reference sequence). The CDR3 DNA is TGTGCCAGCAGCTTCATGGGGCACACTAGCACAGATACGCAGTATTTT. This encodes CASSFMGHTSTDTQYF. Drawing the rest from reference TRBV5-5 and TRBJ2-3, the complete variable domain is DAGVTQSPTHLIKTRGQQVTLRCSPISGHKSVSWYQQVLGQGPQFIFQYYEKEERGRGNFPDRFSARQFPNYSSELNVNALLLGDSALYLCASSFMGHTSTDTQYFGPGTRLTVL.

This rearrangement joins TRBV3-1 (or the pseudogene TRBV3-2) to TRBJ1-5; unclear D gene. Germline CDR1 is LGHDT and CDR2 is YNNKEL (reference sequence). The V gene lost 0 bases and the J gene lost 6 bases, with 6 bases spanning the gap. This CDR3 comprises 13 residues. The CDR3 bases are TGTGCCAGCAGCCAAGATCGGGTTCAGCCCCAGCATTTT. It yields the protein CASSQDRVQPQHF.

This clone appeared a few times. This chain joins TRBV2 and TRBJ2-1, with TRBD2 matching 8 bases. Germline-derived CDR1 and CDR2 are SNHLY and FYNNEI. This CDR3 comprises 16 residues. The ends lost 5 bases at V and 3 bases at J; junction bases unmatched: 9. The chain's CDR3 is CASSSTSGAGYNEQFF. The CDR3 DNA follows: TGTGCCAGCAGTTCAACTAGCGGTGCTGGCTACAATGAGCAGTTCTTC.

The chain employs TRBV7-8 and TRBJ1-4; D call uncertain. Germline V gene data show CDR1 as SGHVS and CDR2 as FQNEAQ. V gave up 2 bases and J gave up 0 bases, with 19 bases separating them. The CDR3 is made up of 19 amino acids. This CDR3 reads CASSLSPQENGATNEKLFF. The CDR3 bases are TGTGCCAGCAGCTTATCACCCCAAGAAAACGGTGCAACTAATGAAAAACTGTTTTTT.

The V and J genes are TRBV19 and TRBJ2-5; 10 bases are a match to TRBD1. Germline CDR1 and CDR2: LNHDA and SQIVND (reference sequence). The CDR3 length is 17 residues. V gave up 1 base and J gave up 2 bases; unmatched junction bases: 7. CDR3 bases: TGTGCCAGTAGTATAGGGGCTTGGGACAGGGGTCAAGAGACCCAGTACTTC. Amino acid sequence: CASSIGAWDRGQETQYF.

This clone was recorded only once. The rearrangement uses TRBV19 and TRBJ2-1; 14 nucleotides line up with TRBD2. Germline CDR1 LNHDA, CDR2 SQIVND (reference sequence). The CDR3 is 17 amino acids. J was trimmed by 5 bases and V by 5 bases; bases with no gene match: 8. DNA of the CDR3: TGTGCCAGTAGTGCTGGACTAGCGGGAGGAGTACACAATGAGCAGTTCTTC. Residues: CASSAGLAGGVHNEQFF. The full variable domain, in which reference TRBV19 and TRBJ2-1 provide the parts outside the CDR3, is DGGITQSPKYLFRKEGQNVTLSCEQNLNHDAMYWYRQDPGQGLRLIYYSQIVNDFQKGDIAEGYSVSREKKESFPLTVTSAQKNPTAFYLCASSAGLAGGVHNEQFFGPGTRLTVL.

This clone was found once. The rearrangement uses TRBV7-8 and TRBJ2-1, with 12 bases aligning to TRBD1. The CDR3 is made up of 16 amino acids. Germline CDR1 and CDR2: SGHVS and FQNEAQ. The J segment lost 6 bases and the V segment lost 4 bases, leaving 7 bases of the junction unmatched. The CDR3 reads CASSSRPGQGANEQFF. The CDR3 bases are TGTGCCAGCAGCTCACGACCGGGACAGGGGGCCAATGAGCAGTTCTTC.

V and J are TRBV11-2 and TRBJ2-2; a weak D match, TRBD1 (5 bases). CDR1 SGHAT and CDR2 FQNNGV come from the germline V gene. V gave up 3 bases and J gave up 4 bases, with 15 bases separating them. The CDR3 is 16 amino acids. CDR3 sequence reads: CASSFPQGRGTGELFF. CDR3 DNA: TGTGCCAGCAGCTTTCCCCAGGGTCGTGGCACCGGGGAGCTGTTTTTT.